This T cell receptor (beta chain) was sequenced in a study of identical twins' blood T cells. General study findings and limits: Twins shared about as many clonotypes as their cloneset sizes predicted. Top TCRbeta clonotypes were shared more with twin than unrelated donors.

All three twin pairs grew up together with likely shared infections and vaccines. This clonotype was seen many times. Its antigen is undetermined. Original analysis: Per-library CDR3 reads ranged about 2.2 to 3.6 million; clonotypes, ~100,000 to ~550,000. TCRdb used MiXCR to reprocess the 5' RACE reads, holding one entry per CDR3 protein. In this record, the V and J calls reflect TCRdb's handling and not the investigators' own analysis. The sample holds a few hundred thousand distinct CDR3 sequences, over 25% seen once. There are 14 residues in the CDR3. Germline V lookup: CDR1 SQVTM, CDR2 ANQGSEA. The V and J ends lost 3 bases and 4 bases, in that order; junction bases with no gene match: 5.

The chain recombines TRBV29-1 with TRBJ1-1; TRBD1 aligns across 10 bases. Sequenced input: PBMCs. This receptor was taken from a woman between 18 and 55 years old in good health. The CDR3 DNA follows: TGCAGCGTTGATCTGGGACAGGGGTTCACTGAAGCTTTCTTT. Translated: CSVDLGQGFTEAFF.